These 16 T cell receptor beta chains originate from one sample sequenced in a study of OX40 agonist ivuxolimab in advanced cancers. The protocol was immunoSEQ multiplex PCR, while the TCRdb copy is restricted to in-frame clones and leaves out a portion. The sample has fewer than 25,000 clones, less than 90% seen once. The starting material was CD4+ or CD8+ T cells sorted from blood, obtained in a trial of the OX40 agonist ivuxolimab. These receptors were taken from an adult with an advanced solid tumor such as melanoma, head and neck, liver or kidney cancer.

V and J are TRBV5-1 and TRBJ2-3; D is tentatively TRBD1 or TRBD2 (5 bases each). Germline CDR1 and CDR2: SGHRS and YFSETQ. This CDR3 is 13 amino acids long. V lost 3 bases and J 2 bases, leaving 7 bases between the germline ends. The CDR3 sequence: CASSWGSTDTQYF. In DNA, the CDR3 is TGCGCCAGCAGCTGGGGGTCCACAGATACGCAGTATTTT.

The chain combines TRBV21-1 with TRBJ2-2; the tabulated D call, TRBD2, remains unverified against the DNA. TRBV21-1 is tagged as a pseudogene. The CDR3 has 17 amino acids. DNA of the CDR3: TGTGCCAGCAAGTTTTTAGGACTCGCTCCTGGACGCGGGGAGCTGTTTTTT. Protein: CASKFLGLAPGRGELFF.

The CDR3 is CSVAGLAGGPSLEQYF. The CDR3 DNA reads TGCAGCGTTGCGGGACTAGCGGGGGGCCCCTCTTTGGAGCAGTACTTC. The chain combines TRBV29-1 with TRBJ2-7, with 15 nucleotides matching TRBD2. The CDR3 extends over 16 amino acids. CDR1 and CDR2 (germline): SQVTM, ANQGSEA. V shed 4 bases and J 7 bases; nucleotides not matched to a gene: 11.

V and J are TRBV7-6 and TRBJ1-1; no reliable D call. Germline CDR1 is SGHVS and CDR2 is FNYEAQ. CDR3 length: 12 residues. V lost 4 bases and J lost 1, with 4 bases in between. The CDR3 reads CASSYQNTEAFF. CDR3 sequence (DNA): TGTGCCAGCAGCTATCAGAACACTGAAGCTTTCTTT.

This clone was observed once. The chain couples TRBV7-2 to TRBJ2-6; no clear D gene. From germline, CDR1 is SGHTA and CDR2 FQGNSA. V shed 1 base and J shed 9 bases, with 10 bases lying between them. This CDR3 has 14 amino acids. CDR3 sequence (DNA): TGTGCCAGCAGCTTAGGGGGAAGGATCAACGTCCTGACTTTC. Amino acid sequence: CASSLGGRINVLTF.

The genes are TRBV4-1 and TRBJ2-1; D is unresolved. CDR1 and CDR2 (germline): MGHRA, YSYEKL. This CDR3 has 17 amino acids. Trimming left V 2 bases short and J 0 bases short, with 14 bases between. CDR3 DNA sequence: TGCGCCAGCAGCCAACCACCCGGTAGGGACTCCTACAATGAGCAGTTCTTC. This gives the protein CASSQPPGRDSYNEQFF.

CDR3 protein: CASSAYFGTAYGYTF. Here the CDR3 DNA reads TGTGCCAGCAGCGCCTATTTCGGGACAGCCTATGGCTACACCTTC. V usage is TRBV13 and J usage is TRBJ1-2, with 7 nucleotides matching TRBD1. The germline CDR1 and CDR2 sequences are PRHDT and FYEKMQ (reference sequence). Trimming removed 5 bases from V and 4 bases from J; junction bases left unmatched: 10. CDR3 length: 15 amino acids.

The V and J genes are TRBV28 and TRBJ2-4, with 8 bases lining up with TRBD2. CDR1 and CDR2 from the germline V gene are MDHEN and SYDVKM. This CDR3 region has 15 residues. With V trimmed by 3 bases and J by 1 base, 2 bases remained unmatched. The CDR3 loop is CASSLGGGAKNIQYF. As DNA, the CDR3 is TGTGCCAGCAGTTTGGGCGGGGGGGCCAAAAACATTCAGTACTTC.

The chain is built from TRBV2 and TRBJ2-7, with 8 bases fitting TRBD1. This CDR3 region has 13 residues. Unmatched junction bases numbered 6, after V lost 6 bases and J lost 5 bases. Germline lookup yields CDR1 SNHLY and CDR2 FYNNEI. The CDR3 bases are TGTGCCAGCAGGCTCAGGGGGCTCGACGAGCAGTACTTC. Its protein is CASRLRGLDEQYF.

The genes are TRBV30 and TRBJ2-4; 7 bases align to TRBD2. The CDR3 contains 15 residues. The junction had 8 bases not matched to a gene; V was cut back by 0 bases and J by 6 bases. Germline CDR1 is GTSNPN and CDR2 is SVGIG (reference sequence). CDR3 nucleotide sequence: TGTGCCTGGAGTGTACGGGGGGTGGGCGGAAACATTCAGTACTTC. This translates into CAWSVRGVGGNIQYF.

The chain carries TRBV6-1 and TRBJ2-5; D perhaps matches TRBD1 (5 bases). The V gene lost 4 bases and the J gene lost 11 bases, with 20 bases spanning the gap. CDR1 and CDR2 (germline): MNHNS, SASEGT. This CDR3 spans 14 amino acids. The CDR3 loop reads CASSAPDRRVKQYF. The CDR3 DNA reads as TGTGCCAGCAGTGCCCCAGACCGCAGGGTTAAGCAGTACTTC.

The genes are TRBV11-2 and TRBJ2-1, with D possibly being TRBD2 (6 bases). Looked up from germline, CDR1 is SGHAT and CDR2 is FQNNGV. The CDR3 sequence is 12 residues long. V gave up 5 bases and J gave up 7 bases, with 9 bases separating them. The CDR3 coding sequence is TGTGCCAGCAGCCGCGGGACGAATGAGCAGTTCTTC. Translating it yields CASSRGTNEQFF.

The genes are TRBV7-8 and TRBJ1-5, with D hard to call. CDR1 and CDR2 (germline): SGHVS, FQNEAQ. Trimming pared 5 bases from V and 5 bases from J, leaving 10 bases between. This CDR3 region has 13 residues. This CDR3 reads CASSIWTDQPQHF. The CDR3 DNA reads TGTGCCAGCAGCATTTGGACGGATCAGCCCCAGCATTTT.

In nucleotides, the CDR3 is TGCGCCAGCAGCCCCTCAACTAGCGGGACCGGATACGAGCAGTACTTC. This encodes CASSPSTSGTGYEQYF. The chain joins TRBV5-1 to TRBJ2-7; 10 nucleotides align to TRBD2. The CDR3 totals 16 residues. Germline CDR1 reads SGHRS; CDR2 reads YFSETQ. With 4 bases clipped from V and 4 bases from J, the junction kept 11 bases outside the gene matches.

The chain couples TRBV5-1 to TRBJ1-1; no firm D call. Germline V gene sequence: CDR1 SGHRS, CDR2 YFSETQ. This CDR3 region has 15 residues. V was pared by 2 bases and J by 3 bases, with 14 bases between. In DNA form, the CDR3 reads TGCGCCAGCAGCTTATACGGGATCGGGGACACTGAAGCTTTCTTT. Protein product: CASSLYGIGDTEAFF. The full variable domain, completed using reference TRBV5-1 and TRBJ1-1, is KAGVTQTPRYLIKTRGQQVTLSCSPISGHRSVSWYQQTPGQGLQFLFEYFSETQRNKGNFPGRFSGRQFSNSRSEMNVSTLELGDSALYLCASSLYGIGDTEAFFGQGTRLTVV.

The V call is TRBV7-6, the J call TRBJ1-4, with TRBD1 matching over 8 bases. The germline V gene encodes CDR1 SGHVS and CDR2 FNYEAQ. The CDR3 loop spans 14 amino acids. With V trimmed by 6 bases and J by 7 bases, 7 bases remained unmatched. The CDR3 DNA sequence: TGTGCCAGCAGGGAAGGCAGGGGGCGTGAAAAACTGTTTTTT. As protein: CASREGRGREKLFF.